Listed below are T cell receptor beta chains from one sample, sequenced in a study of blood T cell repertoires in COVID-19. Some clones are missing from TCRdb's copy, which holds only in-frame ones; the method was immunoSEQ multiplex PCR. The sample comprises approximately 240,000 clones, roughly 87% of which are singletons, and more than 5% rests with the top ten. Input material: PBMCs or T cells enriched from blood (not recorded which). These receptors originate from a woman aged 25 to 39 with acute COVID-19. Each CDR3 is given with its conserved first and last residue. A D gene is named only where the DNA matches it firmly. Size is omitted from some rows. Given values are once, few, many or a class for expanded clones.

v_call: TRBV4-1
d_call: TRBD1
clone_size: few
j_call: TRBJ2-1
cdr3_length: 14
cdr3_aa: CASSQEDRANEQFF
cdr3_nt: TGCGCCAGCAGCCAAGAGGACAGGGCAAATGAGCAGTTCTTC

v_call: TRBV5-1
d_call: TRBD1
clone_size: NA
j_call: TRBJ1-5
cdr3_length: 15
cdr3_aa: CASSLTGEENQPQHF
cdr3_nt: TGCGCCAGCAGCTTGACAGGGGAAGAGAATCAGCCCCAGCATTTT

v_call: TRBV9
d_call: TRBD1
clone_size: NA
j_call: TRBJ1-2
cdr3_length: 14
cdr3_aa: CASSVVSGTGMLTF
cdr3_nt: TGTGCCAGCAGCGTAGTTTCTGGGACAGGGATGCTCACCTTC

v_call: TRBV15
d_call: NA
clone_size: NA
j_call: TRBJ2-4
cdr3_length: 14
cdr3_aa: CATSMEGTLGIQYF
cdr3_nt: TGTGCCACCAGCATGGAGGGGACTCTCGGCATTCAGTACTTC

v_call: TRBV15
d_call: TRBD1
clone_size: NA
j_call: TRBJ2-1
cdr3_length: 15
cdr3_aa: CATSEGQGAYNEQFF
cdr3_nt: TGTGCCACCAGCGAAGGACAGGGGGCATATAATGAGCAGTTCTTC

v_call: TRBV4-3
d_call: NA
clone_size: NA
j_call: TRBJ2-1
cdr3_length: 15
cdr3_aa: CASSQDVASSYEQFF
cdr3_nt: TGCGCCAGCAGCCAAGACGTGGCTAGTTCGTATGAGCAGTTCTTC

v_call: TRBV2
d_call: TRBD1
clone_size: NA
j_call: TRBJ1-1
cdr3_length: 13
cdr3_aa: CASSAYRGLEAFF
cdr3_nt: TGTGCCAGCAGTGCGTACAGGGGCCTGGAGGCTTTCTTT

v_call: TRBV7-2
d_call: TRBD1
clone_size: NA
j_call: TRBJ1-4
cdr3_length: 16
cdr3_aa: CASSYGTGGFGEKLFF
cdr3_nt: TGTGCCAGCAGCTACGGGACAGGGGGCTTCGGTGAAAAACTGTTTTTT

v_call: TRBV15
d_call: NA
clone_size: few
j_call: TRBJ1-1
cdr3_length: 14
cdr3_aa: CATSRSDLRTEAFF
cdr3_nt: TGTGCCACCAGCAGATCCGACCTGCGGACTGAAGCTTTCTTT

v_call: TRBV28
d_call: NA
clone_size: NA
j_call: TRBJ1-2
cdr3_length: 15
cdr3_aa: CASSTLTADNDGYTF
cdr3_nt: TGTGCCAGCAGTACCCTAACCGCGGACAACGATGGCTACACCTTC

v_call: TRBV28
d_call: NA
clone_size: once
j_call: TRBJ1-4
cdr3_length: 17
cdr3_aa: CASTTWVGRGTNEKLFF
cdr3_nt: TGTGCCAGCACCACCTGGGTGGGGCGGGGTACTAATGAAAAACTGTTTTTT

v_call: TRBV6-5
d_call: TRBD1
clone_size: NA
j_call: TRBJ1-1
cdr3_length: 15
cdr3_aa: CASSLLTGGETEAFF
cdr3_nt: TGTGCCAGCAGCCTCCTTACAGGGGGGGAGACTGAAGCTTTCTTT

v_call: TRBV27
d_call: NA
clone_size: NA
j_call: TRBJ2-1
cdr3_length: 13
cdr3_aa: CASSFTYADEQFF
cdr3_nt: TGTGCCAGCAGTTTCACCTATGCCGATGAGCAGTTCTTC

v_call: TRBV29-1
d_call: NA
clone_size: NA
j_call: TRBJ1-2
cdr3_length: 11
cdr3_aa: CSVDSQGGYTF
cdr3_nt: TGCAGCGTTGACAGTCAGGGGGGCTACACCTTC

v_call: TRBV5-6
d_call: NA
clone_size: NA
j_call: TRBJ2-5
cdr3_length: 12
cdr3_aa: CASSLAEATQYF
cdr3_nt: TGTGCCAGCAGCTTGGCGGAGGCAACCCAGTACTTC

v_call: TRBV5-1
d_call: TRBD1
clone_size: few
j_call: TRBJ1-6
cdr3_length: 16
cdr3_aa: CASSLDAGTGNSPLHF
cdr3_nt: TGCGCCAGCAGCTTGGACGCCGGGACAGGGAATTCACCCCTCCACTTT

v_call: TRBV9
d_call: TRBD2
clone_size: NA
j_call: TRBJ2-1
cdr3_length: 16
cdr3_aa: CASSQRTSGKVGEQFF
cdr3_nt: TGTGCCAGCAGCCAGAGGACTAGCGGGAAGGTCGGTGAGCAGTTCTTC

v_call: TRBV7-2
d_call: NA
clone_size: NA
j_call: TRBJ1-5
cdr3_length: 12
cdr3_aa: CASSTWTAPQHF
cdr3_nt: TGTGCCAGCAGCACCTGGACAGCGCCCCAGCATTTT

v_call: TRBV5-1
d_call: NA
clone_size: NA
j_call: TRBJ1-6
cdr3_length: 15
cdr3_aa: CASSPGMTSNSPLHF
cdr3_nt: TGCGCCAGCAGCCCGGGGATGACGTCTAATTCACCCCTCCACTTT

v_call: TRBV2
d_call: TRBD2
clone_size: NA
j_call: TRBJ2-3
cdr3_length: 18
cdr3_aa: CASRLAGGPLSSTDTQYF
cdr3_nt: TGTGCCAGTAGACTAGCGGGGGGGCCTTTATCTAGCACAGATACGCAGTATTTT

v_call: TRBV6-2/TRBV6-3
d_call: NA
clone_size: many
j_call: TRBJ1-1
cdr3_length: 13
cdr3_aa: CASSEQGHTEAFF
cdr3_nt: TGTGCCAGCAGCGAACAGGGACACACTGAAGCTTTCTTT

v_call: TRBV24-1
d_call: NA
clone_size: NA
j_call: TRBJ2-2
cdr3_length: 15
cdr3_aa: CATWVPGPEGGELFF
cdr3_nt: TGTGCCACCTGGGTCCCCGGGCCTGAGGGCGGGGAGCTGTTTTTT

v_call: TRBV3-1/TRBV3-2
d_call: TRBD2
clone_size: NA
j_call: TRBJ2-5
cdr3_length: 16
cdr3_aa: CASSAGGPEGLETQYF
cdr3_nt: TGTGCCAGCAGCGCGGGGGGGCCAGAAGGTCTAGAGACCCAGTACTTC

v_call: TRBV5-1
d_call: NA
clone_size: NA
j_call: TRBJ2-1
cdr3_length: 13
cdr3_aa: CASSLDSPDEQFF
cdr3_nt: TGCGCCAGCAGCTTGGACTCTCCGGATGAGCAGTTCTTC

v_call: TRBV30
d_call: TRBD1
clone_size: NA
j_call: TRBJ1-6
cdr3_length: 15
cdr3_aa: CAWGNPGTVNSPLHF
cdr3_nt: TGTGCCTGGGGAAATCCCGGGACAGTCAATTCACCCCTCCACTTT

v_call: TRBV10-3
d_call: TRBD1
clone_size: once
j_call: TRBJ2-7
cdr3_length: 13
cdr3_aa: CAISADRLYEQYF
cdr3_nt: TGTGCCATCAGCGCGGACAGGTTGTACGAGCAGTACTTC

v_call: TRBV2
d_call: TRBD1
clone_size: NA
j_call: TRBJ2-3
cdr3_length: 15
cdr3_aa: CASSVVQGATDTQYF
cdr3_nt: TGTGCCAGCAGTGTGGTACAGGGGGCCACAGATACGCAGTATTTT

v_call: TRBV6-1
d_call: TRBD1
clone_size: NA
j_call: TRBJ2-7
cdr3_length: 15
cdr3_aa: CASSDPGQGRYEQYF
cdr3_nt: TGTGCCAGCAGTGACCCGGGACAGGGAAGATACGAGCAGTACTTC

v_call: TRBV29-1
d_call: TRBD1
clone_size: NA
j_call: TRBJ2-7
cdr3_length: 13
cdr3_aa: CSVETGELHEQYF
cdr3_nt: TGCAGCGTTGAAACAGGGGAGCTCCACGAGCAGTACTTC